This T cell receptor (beta chain) was sequenced in a study of PD-1 blockade in classical Hodgkin lymphoma. Whole-study context: Intravenous nivolumab at 3 mg/kg was given to patients every 2 weeks.

Repertoires were generated with immunoSEQ multiplex PCR, while TCRdb's copy carries only in-frame clones and drops some. This sample carries 40,000 to 50,000 clones, roughly 70% of them seen once, and the ten largest clones take approximately 20%. This clone was observed a few times. Antigen: not known. General study findings and limits: Only CD4+ TCR diversity, not CD8+, had risen significantly by C4D1.

V lost 3 bases and J 5 bases, leaving 15 bases between the germline ends. The germline V gene has CDR1 LGHNT and CDR2 FRNRAP. The CDR3 sequence is 15 residues long. All patients relapsed after autologous stem cell transplantation, and brentuximab vedotin exposure varied. The TCR sequence derives from a human donor with classical Hodgkin lymphoma. The source material was peripheral blood mononuclear cells (PBMCs), sampled at baseline. The V gene is TRBV12-5, the J gene TRBJ2-3; perhaps TRBD1 as D (5 bases). CDR3 sequence (DNA): TGTGCTAGTGGTTTAGGGGCCAGCTGGGGAGATACGCAGTATTTT. It yields the protein CASGLGASWGDTQYF.